Listed here is a single T cell receptor (beta chain). These data come from a study of TIL therapy for anti-PD-1-resistant metastatic lung cancer. Looking at the study overall: Median patient age was almost 55, ranging roughly 35-85 years. Half of patients were current or former smokers. Median tumor mutation burden was 1.5 mutations per megabase.

The CDR3 has 14 amino acids. Germline V gene lookup returns CDR1 SNHLY and CDR2 FYNNEI. With 8 bases clipped from V and 10 bases from J, the junction kept 11 bases outside the gene matches. Time point of the sample: pre-treatment sample, taken before nivolumab and TIL therapy. Enrollment ran from late 2017 to early 2020. This was the immunoSEQ v3 assay. The protocol was immunoSEQ multiplex PCR, while the TCRdb copy is restricted to in-frame clones and leaves out a portion. The data show 55,000 or so clones, 70% to 90% seen once. This receptor was identified in a person between 25 and 80 years old with non-small cell lung cancer. This sequence joins TRBV2 and TRBJ1-6; the match to TRBD1 covers 7 bases. The source material was blood, sampled at baseline. CDR3 in DNA: TGTGCCAGCGGCCGACAGGGCGTAAGCTCACCCCTCCACTTT. Translation: CASGRQGVSSPLHF.